The table lists the clone carrying this T cell receptor beta chain with a few counts. What it binds is unknown. This record belongs to a study of T cell repertoires in cytomegalovirus infection. Background on the study: CMV epitopes, recently identified HLA-C-restricted and well-studied HLA-B-restricted, were used. CMV infection plus the matching HLA type was flagged by public TCR beta signatures.

TCRdb analysed the reads with MiXCR anew, one entry per CDR3 protein. Of approximately 350,000 distinct CDR3 sequences listed, roughly 34% are singletons. Study-wide points: What dominated the ex vivo response were HLA-C-restricted CMV-specific TCR beta clonotypes. Cumulative frequency (of public TCR beta family members) identified carriers of CMV plus the relevant HLA.

This sequence originates from a human donor in good health (CMV status not recorded). Some clones in this sample may be carry-over from other donors' samples. Source: cultured PBMCs, taken from culture after CMV antigen stimulation.

The DNA of the CDR3 is TGTGCCAGCAGCCAAGAGCGAAAACTGTTTTTT. It translates to CASSQERKLFF. The chain recombines TRBV3-1 with TRBJ1-4; no definite D call. Germline values: CDR1 LGHDT, CDR2 YNNKEL (reference sequence). The CDR3 sequence is 11 residues long. The germline V and J ends were trimmed by 0 bases and 10 bases, with 3 bases remaining between them.